This TCR beta chain was captured by sequencing in a study of blood T cell repertoires in COVID-19. About the research overall: The origin of the acute and convalescent COVID-19 samples was the United States, Italy and Spain. PBMCs, B-cell-depleted T cells, or T cells provided the cDNA or gDNA that made up the material.

Looked up from germline, CDR1 is SGHRS and CDR2 is YFSETQ. The CDR3 runs to 16 residues. V lost 0 bases to trimming and J lost 4 bases; unmatched junction nucleotides: 5. In the authors' workflow: Estimation of nucleated cell counts was performed using reference gene primer amplification. The table came from immunoSEQ multiplex PCR; TCRdb's copy has only in-frame clones and leaves some out. V and J calls and clone size are copied from that table; D and trimming were computed from the DNA. Of around 280,000 clones in the sample, 70% to 90% were seen once. V gene TRBV5-1 combines with J gene TRBJ2-1; 9 bases line up with TRBD1. The receptor was derived from a woman aged 25-40 years who had recovered from COVID-19. The specimen was peripheral blood. Written as DNA, the CDR3 is TGCGCCAGCAGCTTGGCCGGGACAGGGAGTTACAATGAGCAGTTCTTC. This translates into CASSLAGTGSYNEQFF.